A selection of T cell receptor beta chains follows, all from one sample in a study of blood T cell repertoires in COVID-19. Using immunoSEQ multiplex PCR, the repertoire was profiled, and TCRdb retains in-frame clones only, with some absent. The sample has some 200,000 clones; approximately 86% are singletons. What was sequenced was peripheral blood. All receptors derive from a woman in her 30s with COVID-19, enrolled during active disease. CDR3s include the opening cysteine and the closing phenylalanine or tryptophan. Fields, in order: D gene, clone size, V gene, J gene, CDR3 DNA, CDR3 protein. D genes are given only for firm matches. The size field is filled for only some rows; it gives once, few, many or a size class.

>NA|NA|TRBV10-3|TRBJ1-6
TGTGCCATCAACGGCGGGGATAATTCACCCCTCCACTTT
CAINGGDNSPLHF
>TRBD1|NA|TRBV5-4|TRBJ1-2
TGTGCCAGCAGGCCGGGACAGGGTAGCCATGGCTACACCTTC
CASRPGQGSHGYTF
>TRBD2|once|TRBV6-2/TRBV6-3|TRBJ2-3
TGTGCCAGCAGTCCCAGACTAGCGGGGCTATCCACAGATACGCAGTATTTT
CASSPRLAGLSTDTQYF
>NA|NA|TRBV29-1|TRBJ2-5
TGCAGCGTTGATGGACAGCAAGAGACCCAGTACTTC
CSVDGQQETQYF
>NA|few|TRBV7-8|TRBJ1-2
TGTGCCAGCAGCTCCGAGGGACTTGGCTATGGCTACACCTTC
CASSSEGLGYGYTF
>TRBD1|NA|TRBV4-3|TRBJ1-2
TGCGCCAGCAGCCCAAGGGACAGTAGGGGCTACACCTTC
CASSPRDSRGYTF
>TRBD1|few|TRBV7-2|TRBJ2-7
TGTGCCAGCAGCGGACAGGGGAGCTCCTACGAGCAGTACTTC
CASSGQGSSYEQYF
>TRBD1|NA|TRBV24-1|TRBJ2-4
TGTGCCACCAGTGATAAGGACAGGGGCGAGGACATTCAGTACTTC
CATSDKDRGEDIQYF
>NA|NA|TRBV9|TRBJ1-2
TGTGCCAGCAGCCGCGACAGCGAAAGCTATGGCTACACCTTC
CASSRDSESYGYTF
>TRBD2|NA|TRBV5-1|TRBJ2-5
TGCGCCAGCAGCTTGGGTACTAGCGGGGGGGACGAGACCCAGTACTTC
CASSLGTSGGDETQYF
>TRBD2|NA|TRBV7-9|TRBJ2-5
TGTGCCAGCAGCTTTGGGTTAGCGGGATTAGAAGAGACCCAGTACTTC
CASSFGLAGLEETQYF
>TRBD1|NA|TRBV12-3/TRBV12-4|TRBJ2-7
TGTGCCAGCAGTTTACGGCAGGGGGCGGAGCAGTACTTC
CASSLRQGAEQYF
>TRBD2|NA|TRBV2|TRBJ2-3
TGTGCCTGTCCGGGGGGGTCAAGCAGAGGAGATACGCAGTATTTT
CACPGGSSRGDTQYF
>NA|NA|TRBV28|TRBJ1-6
TGTGCCAGCAACAGGGCCTCTTCACCCCTCCACTTT
CASNRASSPLHF
>TRBD2|few|TRBV7-2|TRBJ2-3
TGTGCCAGCAGCTTAGCGGGACTAGCGGGAGGGCGTATCACAGATACGCAGTATTTT
CASSLAGLAGGRITDTQYF
>NA|NA|TRBV19|TRBJ1-2
TGTGCCAGTAGAGAATTAAACGGAGGTGGCTACACCTTC
CASRELNGGGYTF
>NA|NA|TRBV29-1|TRBJ1-5
TGCAGCGTTTCTATTGGGGCCAGGGATGGTCAGCCCCAGCATTTT
CSVSIGARDGQPQHF
>NA|few|TRBV7-2|TRBJ2-7
TGTGCCAGCAGTGCCACAGGGAATATCTACGAGCAGTACTTC
CASSATGNIYEQYF
>NA|NA|TRBV27|TRBJ1-2
TGTGCCAGCAGTTGGGGGGGCGCGGATGGCTACACCTTC
CASSWGGADGYTF
>NA|NA|TRBV4-3|TRBJ2-1
TGCGCCAGCAGCCAAGGGTCGCGCTCCTACAATGAGCAGTTCTTC
CASSQGSRSYNEQFF
>TRBD1|NA|TRBV10-3|TRBJ2-5
TGTGCCATCAGTGGGACAGGGGGAGAGACCCAGTACTTC
CAISGTGGETQYF
>TRBD2|NA|TRBV5-5|TRBJ2-3
TGTGCCAGCAGCTTGGCCGGGGTAGCGGGGGGCCAGGGTTCGCAGTATTTT
CASSLAGVAGGQGSQYF
>TRBD1|NA|TRBV6-1|TRBJ1-5
TGTGCCAGCAGTGCACAGGGGGCGATAAGCAATCAGCCCCAGCATTTT
CASSAQGAISNQPQHF
>NA|NA|TRBV2|TRBJ1-5
TGTGCCAGCAGTCCCAGACAGGCCTATCAGCCCCAGCATTTT
CASSPRQAYQPQHF
>TRBD2|NA|TRBV10-3|TRBJ2-3
TGTGCCACCAAAAAGCGGGAGGATAGCACAGATACGCAGTATTTT
CATKKREDSTDTQYF
>TRBD2|NA|TRBV5-1|TRBJ2-5
TGCGCCAGCAGCTCGGGGCTAGCGGGTAGACAAGAGACCCAGTACTTC
CASSSGLAGRQETQYF
>NA|NA|TRBV12-3/TRBV12-4|TRBJ2-5
TGTGCCAGCAGTTTAGGACAGTCCAGGACCCAGTACTTC
CASSLGQSRTQYF
>NA|once|TRBV19|TRBJ1-1
TGTGCCAGTAGAACGGGACGGGGGGTCAACACTGAAGCTTTCTTT
CASRTGRGVNTEAFF
>TRBD1|once|TRBV4-1|TRBJ1-2
TGCGCCAGCAGCCAAGGAGGGACAGGGGCCCCATATGGCTACACCTTC
CASSQGGTGAPYGYTF
>NA|few|TRBV9|TRBJ1-2
TGTGCCAGCAGCCCTGGTGGACAGATCCGCAACTATGGCTACACCTTC
CASSPGGQIRNYGYTF
>NA|NA|TRBV7-2|TRBJ2-7
TGTGCCAGCAGCTTTCATGACAGCCGCAACTACGAGCAGTACTTC
CASSFHDSRNYEQYF
>TRBD1|NA|TRBV19|TRBJ1-2
TGTGCCAGTAAGGACAGGGTCGGCTATGGCTACACCTTC
CASKDRVGYGYTF
>NA|NA|TRBV7-8|TRBJ2-7
TGTGCCAGCAGCTTAGCGGGGGGAACCTCCTACGAGCAGTACTTC
CASSLAGGTSYEQYF
>NA|NA|TRBV30|TRBJ2-5
TGTGCCTGGAGTGTAGGGGGGGGAGAGACCCAGTACTTC
CAWSVGGGETQYF
>TRBD1|once|TRBV6-4|TRBJ2-7
TGTGCCAGCAGTGCCGCTAGGGACAGGGCTCCATCCTACGAGCAGTACTTC
CASSAARDRAPSYEQYF
>TRBD1|NA|TRBV6-2/TRBV6-3|TRBJ2-3
TGTGCCAGCAGTTACTCATCCCAGGGGGCTTGGACAGATACGCAGTATTTT
CASSYSSQGAWTDTQYF
>TRBD1|NA|TRBV5-3|TRBJ2-3
TGTGCCAGAAGCTTTTCCGGGACAGGCACAGATACGCAGTATTTT
CARSFSGTGTDTQYF
>NA|NA|TRBV6-2/TRBV6-3|TRBJ1-6
TGTGCCAGCAGTTCCACCGACAGCGACTATTCACCCCTCCACTTT
CASSSTDSDYSPLHF